Listed below are T cell receptor beta chains from one sample, sequenced in a study of blood T cell repertoires in COVID-19. TCRdb keeps only in-frame clones here, not all; method: immunoSEQ multiplex PCR. The sample has 55,000 to 80,000 clones, about nine tenths seen once. The sample comprised peripheral blood. The origin of the receptors is a human donor in a cohort sampled during active COVID-19. Both conserved end residues are part of each CDR3. The D gene is left open where the match is weak. Rows give clone size only sometimes, using once, few, many, or a class for an expanded clone.

v_call	d_call	j_call	clone_size	cdr3_nt	cdr3_aa
TRBV3-1/TRBV3-2	TRBD2	TRBJ2-4	NA	TGTGCCAGCAGCCGGGAGGGCGGGAACATTCAGTACTTC	CASSREGGNIQYF
TRBV3-1/TRBV3-2	NA	TRBJ2-5	NA	TGTGCCAGCAGCCACCCCCCAAAGACCCAGTACTTC	CASSHPPKTQYF
TRBV18	TRBD1	TRBJ1-4	once	TGTGCCAGCTCACAGACAGGGAATAATGAAAAACTGTTTTTT	CASSQTGNNEKLFF
TRBV5-1	NA	TRBJ1-6	few	TGCGCCAGCAGCTTGGACGGGAGGGATAATTCACCCCTCCACTTT	CASSLDGRDNSPLHF
TRBV20-1	TRBD2	TRBJ2-1	once	TGCAGTGCTAGTTCTAGCGGGAGAGGAGATGAGCAGTTCTTC	CSASSSGRGDEQFF
TRBV5-1	TRBD1	TRBJ1-5	NA	TGCGCCAGCTCCAGACAGGGCGAGGGGGAGCCCCAGCATTTT	CASSRQGEGEPQHF
TRBV18	NA	TRBJ2-7	NA	TGTGCCAGCTCACCAGGAGGGCCCCTTTACGAGCAGTACTTC	CASSPGGPLYEQYF
TRBV5-1	NA	TRBJ2-1	NA	TGCGCCAGCAGCAGACTCGGGGGAATCTACAATGAGCAGTTCTTC	CASSRLGGIYNEQFF
TRBV27	NA	TRBJ1-1	NA	TGTGCCAGCAGTTCCTCAAGGGGGATGGTGACTGAAGCTTTCTTT	CASSSSRGMVTEAFF
TRBV6-6	TRBD1	TRBJ1-3	NA	TGTGCCAGCAGTCCATTCCAGACAGGGGCCTTAAGTCACTCTGGAAACACCATATATTTT	CASSPFQTGALSHSGNTIYF
TRBV4-1	NA	TRBJ1-2	NA	TGCGCCAGCAGCCAAGTCCTCAGGGACTATGGCTACACCTTC	CASSQVLRDYGYTF
TRBV6-2/TRBV6-3	NA	TRBJ2-2	NA	TGTGCCAGCAGTTGGGAGGGGGGGGCCGGGGAGCTGTTTTTT	CASSWEGGAGELFF
TRBV10-3	NA	TRBJ1-5	NA	TGTGCCATCAAGCGGGAGAGGAATCAGCCCCAGCATTTT	CAIKRERNQPQHF
TRBV3-1/TRBV3-2	NA	TRBJ1-1	NA	TGTGCCAGCAGCCCCGCGGCGGCGGGAAGGGGTTTCTTT	CASSPAAAGRGFF
TRBV7-9	TRBD1	TRBJ2-5	NA	TGTGCCAGCAGCCAAACAGGGGATGACGAGACCCAGTACTTC	CASSQTGDDETQYF
TRBV20-1	NA	TRBJ2-7	NA	TGCAGTGCTAGTGGGGGCAACGAGCAGTACTTC	CSASGGNEQYF
TRBV11-2	NA	TRBJ1-1	few	TGTGCCAGCAGCCCCAGGACCCCAGGGGTGGGTGAAGCTTTCTTT	CASSPRTPGVGEAFF
TRBV28	NA	TRBJ1-5	few	TGTGCCTCGGGGACACGTAGCAATCAGCCCCAGCATTTT	CASGTRSNQPQHF
TRBV19	NA	TRBJ1-3	NA	TGTGCCAGTAGTCCCCGACCGGGGATCTCTGGAAACACCATATATTTT	CASSPRPGISGNTIYF